This T cell receptor beta chain was profiled in a study of blood T cell repertoires in COVID-19. Study-level information: Researchers got acute and convalescent COVID-19 samples from the United States, Italy and Spain. Sources were T cells, B-cell-depleted T cells, or PBMCs; the material itself was cDNA or gDNA.

Germline V gene data show CDR1 as SGHKS and CDR2 as YYEKEE (reference sequence). The CDR3 totals 18 residues. V was clipped by 0 bases and J by 4 bases, with 22 bases between them. This clone was seen just once. In the authors' methods: Amplification with reference gene primers provided the estimates of nucleated cell counts. Sequencing was performed with immunoSEQ multiplex PCR; in TCRdb, only in-frame clones are kept and a portion is missing. From that table come the V and J calls and clone size; the DNA was used to work out D and trimming. The sample lists around 92,000 clones, 80% to 90% seen once, with 5.2% in the top ten.

V usage is TRBV5-5 and J usage is TRBJ2-5; tentative D call: TRBD1 (6 bases). Sequences were obtained from peripheral blood. The source of this sequence is a woman aged 80 or older with active COVID-19. CDR3 DNA sequence: TGTGCCAGCAGCTTGGCCCGTGGCTTGAGGGGGTCCCCAGAGACCCAGTACTTC. Translation: CASSLARGLRGSPETQYF.